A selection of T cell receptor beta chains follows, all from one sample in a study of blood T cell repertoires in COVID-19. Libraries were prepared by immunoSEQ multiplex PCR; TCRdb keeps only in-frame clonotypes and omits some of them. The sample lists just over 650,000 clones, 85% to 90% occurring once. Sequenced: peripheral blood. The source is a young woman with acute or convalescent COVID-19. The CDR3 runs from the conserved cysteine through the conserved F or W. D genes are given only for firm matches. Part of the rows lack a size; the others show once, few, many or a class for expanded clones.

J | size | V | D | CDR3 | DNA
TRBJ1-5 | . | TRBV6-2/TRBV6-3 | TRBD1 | CASSVPGQGFQPQHF | TGTGCCAGCAGTGTACCGGGACAGGGGTTTCAGCCCCAGCATTTT
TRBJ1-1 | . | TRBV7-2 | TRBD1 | CASSLGTGLNTEAFF | TGTGCCAGCAGTTTAGGGACAGGGCTGAACACTGAAGCTTTCTTT
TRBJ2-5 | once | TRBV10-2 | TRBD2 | CASSERLAGSETQYF | TGCGCCAGCAGTGAGAGACTAGCGGGGAGTGAGACCCAGTACTTC
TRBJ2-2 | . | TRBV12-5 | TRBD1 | CASADRTGSRELFF | TGTGCTAGTGCCGACCGGACAGGGAGTCGGGAGCTGTTTTTT
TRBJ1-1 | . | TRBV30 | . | CAWMRDSVNTEAFF | TGTGCCTGGATGAGGGACTCGGTCAACACTGAAGCTTTCTTT
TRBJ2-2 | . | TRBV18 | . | CASSPSQGLSGELFF | TGTGCCAGCTCACCATCCCAGGGGTTATCCGGGGAGCTGTTTTTT
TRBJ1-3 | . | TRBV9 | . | CASSPETGVIGNTIYF | TGTGCCAGCAGCCCAGAGACAGGAGTGATCGGAAACACCATATATTTT
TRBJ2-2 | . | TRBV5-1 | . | CASKQGGNTGELFF | TGCGCCAGCAAGCAAGGGGGGAACACCGGGGAGCTGTTTTTT
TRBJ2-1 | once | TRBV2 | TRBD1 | CASSERGQGNEQFF | TGTGCCAGCAGTGAGAGAGGACAGGGCAATGAGCAGTTCTTC
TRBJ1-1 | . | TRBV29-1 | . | CSVEDLGSLGTEAFF | TGCAGCGTTGAAGATTTGGGCAGCCTGGGCACTGAAGCTTTCTTT
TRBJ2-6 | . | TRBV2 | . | CASGPGGSFGANVLTF | TGTGCCAGCGGACCGGGGGGCTCGTTCGGGGCCAACGTCCTGACTTTC
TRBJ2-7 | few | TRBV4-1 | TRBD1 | CASSYGTGTNEQYF | TGCGCCAGCAGCTATGGGACAGGGACTAACGAGCAGTACTTC
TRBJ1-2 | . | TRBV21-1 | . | CASSKLTPDYGYTF | TGTGCCAGCAGCAAACTCACTCCCGACTATGGCTACACCTTC
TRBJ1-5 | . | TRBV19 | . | CASSLRVSNQPQHF | TGTGCCAGTAGCTTGCGGGTCAGCAATCAGCCCCAGCATTTT
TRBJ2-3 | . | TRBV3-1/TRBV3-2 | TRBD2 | CASSPLGGADTQYF | TGTGCCAGCAGCCCGCTGGGGGGGGCAGATACGCAGTATTTT
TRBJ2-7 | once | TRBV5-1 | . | CASSWYSDLYF | TGCGCCAGCAGCTGGTACAGTGATCTGTACTTC
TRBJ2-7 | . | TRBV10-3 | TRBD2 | CAISEPDTSGGAHEQYF | TGTGCCATCAGTGAGCCCGATACTAGCGGGGGGGCCCACGAGCAGTACTTC
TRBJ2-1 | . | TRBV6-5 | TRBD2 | CASTSGTSGGSQFF | TGTGCCAGCACTTCCGGGACTAGCGGGGGATCGCAGTTCTTC
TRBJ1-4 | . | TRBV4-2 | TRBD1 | CASSQPTPGTENEKLFF | TGTGCCAGCAGCCAACCTACCCCCGGGACAGAGAATGAAAAACTGTTTTTT
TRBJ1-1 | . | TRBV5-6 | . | CASSLAGGPTMDTEAFF | TGTGCCAGCAGCTTGGCCGGGGGTCCAACCATGGACACTGAAGCTTTCTTT
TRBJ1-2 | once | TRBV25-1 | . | CASSETGDYGYTF | TGTGCCAGCAGTGAGACCGGGGACTATGGCTACACCTTC
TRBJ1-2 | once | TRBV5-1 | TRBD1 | CASSPSGTGVMAANYGYTF | TGCGCCAGCAGCCCCTCCGGGACAGGGGTCATGGCGGCTAACTATGGCTACACCTTC
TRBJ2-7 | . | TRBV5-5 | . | CASSWEGHLWGEQYF | TGTGCCAGCAGCTGGGAGGGACACCTATGGGGCGAGCAGTACTTC
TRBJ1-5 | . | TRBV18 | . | CASSLYRAGQPQHF | TGTGCCAGCTCACTCTACAGGGCCGGCCAGCCCCAGCATTTT
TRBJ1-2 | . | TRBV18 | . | CASSPARVNYGYTF | TGTGCCAGCTCACCAGCCAGGGTAAACTATGGCTACACCTTC
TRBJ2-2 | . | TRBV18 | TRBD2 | CASSRPGAGDTGELFF | TGTGCCAGCTCACGCCCTGGAGCGGGGGACACCGGGGAGCTGTTTTTT
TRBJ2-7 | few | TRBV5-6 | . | CASTKRRTASYEQYF | TGTGCCAGCACTAAACGCCGGACAGCATCCTACGAGCAGTACTTC
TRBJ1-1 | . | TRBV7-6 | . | CASSPWAQGNTEAFF | TGTGCCAGCAGCCCCTGGGCTCAAGGGAACACTGAAGCTTTCTTT
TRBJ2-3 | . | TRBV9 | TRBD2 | CASSVAGGGPSTDTQYF | TGTGCCAGCAGCGTAGCCGGCGGGGGGCCTAGCACAGATACGCAGTATTTT
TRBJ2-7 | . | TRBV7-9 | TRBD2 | CASSLTSGSYEQYF | TGTGCCAGCAGCTTGACTAGCGGCTCCTACGAGCAGTACTTC
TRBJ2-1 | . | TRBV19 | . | CASSINPQAGEQFF | TGTGCCAGTAGTATCAACCCCCAAGCGGGCGAGCAGTTCTTC
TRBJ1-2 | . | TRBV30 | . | CAWSYEGLGYGYTF | TGTGCCTGGAGTTACGAGGGACTAGGCTATGGCTACACCTTC
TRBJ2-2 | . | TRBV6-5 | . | CASRQTGRRAGELFF | TGTGCCAGCAGACAGACAGGGCGGAGGGCCGGGGAGCTGTTTTTT
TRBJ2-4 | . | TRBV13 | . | CASSGNPTDRSKNIQYF | TGTGCCAGCAGCGGTAACCCGACCGACAGGTCCAAAAACATTCAGTACTTC
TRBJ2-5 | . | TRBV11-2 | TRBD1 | CASSSGTGVQETQYF | TGTGCCAGCAGCTCCGGGACAGGGGTTCAAGAGACCCAGTACTTC
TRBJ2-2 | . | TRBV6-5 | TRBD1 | CARSRDRGPAGELFF | TGTGCCAGGAGCCGGGACAGGGGGCCGGCCGGGGAGCTGTTTTTT
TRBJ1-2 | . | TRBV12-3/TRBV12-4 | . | CASSPGQNYGYTF | TGTGCCAGCAGCCCGGGACAAAATTATGGCTACACCTTC
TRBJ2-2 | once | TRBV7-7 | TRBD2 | CASSFDASGGLGELFF | TGTGCCAGCAGCTTCGATGCTAGCGGGGGACTCGGGGAGCTGTTTTTT
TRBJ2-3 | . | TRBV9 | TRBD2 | CASSVVVSGGARTDTQYF | TGTGCCAGCAGCGTAGTCGTTAGCGGGGGGGCCCGTACAGATACGCAGTATTTT
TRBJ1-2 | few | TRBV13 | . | CASSLARGFRVYTF | TGTGCCAGCAGTTTAGCGCGCGGTTTTCGAGTCTACACCTTC
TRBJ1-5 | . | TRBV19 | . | CASSLGQRNQPQHF | TGTGCCAGTAGCTTAGGACAGCGCAATCAGCCCCAGCATTTT
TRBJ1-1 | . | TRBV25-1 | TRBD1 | CASSDTGVGAFF | TGTGCCAGCAGTGACACAGGGGTGGGAGCTTTCTTT
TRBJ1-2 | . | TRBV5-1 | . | CASSLEPTEVYGYTF | TGCGCCAGCAGCTTGGAACCGACCGAGGTCTATGGCTACACCTTC
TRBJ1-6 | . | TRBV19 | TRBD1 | CASRSDRSYNSPLHF | TGTGCCAGTAGATCGGACAGGAGCTATAATTCACCCCTCCACTTT
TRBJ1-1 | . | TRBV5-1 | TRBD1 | CASRSSPGQGNTEAFF | TGCGCCAGCAGGTCCTCCCCGGGACAGGGAAACACTGAAGCTTTCTTT
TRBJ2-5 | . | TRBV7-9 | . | CASSLALAPTETQYF | TGTGCCAGCAGCTTAGCGCTAGCTCCCACTGAGACCCAGTACTTC
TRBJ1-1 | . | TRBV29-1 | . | CSVAVGAVGAFF | TGCAGCGTTGCGGTGGGGGCAGTGGGAGCTTTCTTT
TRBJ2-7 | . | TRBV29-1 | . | CSVVQQGPPDEQYF | TGCAGCGTGGTCCAACAGGGTCCGCCCGACGAGCAGTACTTC